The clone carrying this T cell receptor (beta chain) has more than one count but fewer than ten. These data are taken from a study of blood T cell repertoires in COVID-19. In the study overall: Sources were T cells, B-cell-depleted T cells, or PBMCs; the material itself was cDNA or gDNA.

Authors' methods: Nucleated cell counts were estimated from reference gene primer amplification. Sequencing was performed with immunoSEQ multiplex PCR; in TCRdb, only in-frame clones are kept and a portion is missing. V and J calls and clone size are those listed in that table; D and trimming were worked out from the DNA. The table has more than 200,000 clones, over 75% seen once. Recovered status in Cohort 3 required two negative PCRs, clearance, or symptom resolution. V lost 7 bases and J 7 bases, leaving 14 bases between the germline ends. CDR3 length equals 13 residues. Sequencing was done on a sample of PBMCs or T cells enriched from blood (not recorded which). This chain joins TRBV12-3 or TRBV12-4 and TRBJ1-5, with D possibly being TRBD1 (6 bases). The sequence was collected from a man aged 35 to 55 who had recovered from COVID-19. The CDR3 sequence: CASTSGTYQPQHF. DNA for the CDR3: TGTGCCAGCACCTCAGGGACATACCAGCCCCAGCATTTT.